Listed here are 7 T cell receptor beta chains from one sample, sequenced in a study of PD-L1 blockade in urothelial cancer. The method was immunoSEQ multiplex PCR; TCRdb's version includes in-frame clones alone and lacks a portion of them. Of roughly 45,000 clones listed, 70% to 90% were seen once; the top ten hold 7.5% to 8.5%. Sample: PBMCs, taken around atezolizumab (anti-PD-L1) treatment. These receptor sequences come from a man aged 55 to 70 with urothelial cancer.

This chain links TRBV7-9 with TRBJ2-5, with TRBD1 identical over 10 bases. This CDR3 comprises 15 residues. Unmatched junction bases numbered 2, after V lost 1 base and J lost 3 bases. CDR1 SEHNR and CDR2 FQNEAQ come from the germline V gene (reference sequence). CDR3 sequence reads: CASSLGDRGEETQYF. As DNA, the CDR3 is TGTGCCAGCAGCTTAGGGGACAGGGGAGAAGAGACCCAGTACTTC.

As DNA, the CDR3 is TGTGCCAGCAGCTTAACCCCTCAGGGTTACACTGAAGCTTTCTTT. Amino acids: CASSLTPQGYTEAFF. This chain joins TRBV7-3 and TRBJ1-1; possibly TRBD1 for D (5 bases). From germline, CDR1 is SGHTA and CDR2 FQGTGA. The CDR3 length is 15 residues. V gave up 0 bases and J gave up 3 bases, with 11 bases separating them.

Comment on this clone: This same CDR3 is encoded by further DNA sequences in the sample. This chain joins TRBV7-2 and TRBJ2-5; 9 nucleotides match TRBD2. The trim removed 3 bases at V and 8 bases at J, leaving 13 bases unmatched. Per the germline V gene, CDR1 is SGHTA and CDR2 is FQGNSA. CDR3 length equals 16 residues. The CDR3 DNA is TGTGCCAGCAGCTTTGCCGGCGGGGGGGCCGGTGGAACCCAGTACTTC. Translating it yields CASSFAGGGAGGTQYF. Looking up the rest from reference TRBV7-2 and TRBJ2-5 gives the full variable domain: GAGVSQSPSNKVTEKGKDVELRCDPISGHTALYWYRQSLGQGLEFLIYFQGNSAPDKSGLPSDRFSAERTGGSVSTLTIQRTQQEDSAVYLCASSFAGGGAGGTQYFGPGTRLLVL.

This sequence joins TRBV4-3 and TRBJ1-5; no firm D call. The CDR3 spans 14 residues. Per the germline V gene, CDR1 is LGHNA and CDR2 is YSLEER. Trimming pared 1 base from V and 7 bases from J, leaving 11 bases between. In DNA, the CDR3 is TGCGCCAGCAGCCAAGGGTCCGGGATACAGCCCCAGCATTTT. Its protein product is CASSQGSGIQPQHF.

This clone was recorded a few times. V is TRBV4-3 and J is TRBJ1-2; possible D gene TRBD1, 5 bases. The CDR3 is made up of 16 amino acids. Trimming stripped 0 bases from V and 4 bases from J, with 15 bases between. The V gene's germline CDR1 is LGHNA and CDR2 YSLEER. The CDR3 reads CASSQDSAGSGYGYTF. DNA for the CDR3: TGCGCCAGCAGCCAAGATTCGGCAGGGTCAGGCTATGGCTACACCTTC.

The chain combines TRBV5-1 with TRBJ2-5; D gene unclear. CDR1 is SGHRS and CDR2 is YFSETQ in the germline V gene. The germline V and J ends were trimmed by 4 bases and 2 bases, with 15 bases remaining between them. The CDR3 consists of 15 residues. The CDR3 reads CASSLNGVIQETQYF. In DNA, the CDR3 is TGCGCCAGCAGCCTGAACGGTGTAATTCAAGAGACCCAGTACTTC.

The chain carries TRBV11-3 and TRBJ2-1; D possibly corresponds to TRBD1 (6 bases). The germline CDR1 and CDR2 sequences are SGHNT and YENEEA. Trimming took off 1 base at V and 8 bases at J, with 15 bases between the two ends. The CDR3 contains 15 residues. DNA of the CDR3: TGTGCCAGCAGCTTAGTAAGGATTGGGGGCTATGAGCAGTTCTTC. Protein product: CASSLVRIGGYEQFF.